These T cell receptor beta chains were read from a single sample in a study of spatial heterogeneity in lung cancer. MiXCR was run by TCRdb on the 5' RACE reads, yielding one entry per CDR3 protein. The table lists 45,000 or so distinct CDR3 sequences, about 7.4% of them singletons, with about 13% in the top ten. Source: PBMCs, taken at surgery. The receptors shown here come from a female donor with early-stage non-small cell lung cancer. The CDR3 runs from the conserved cysteine through the conserved F or W. D genes are given only for firm matches. Size is stated for part of the rows, as once, few or many counts, or as a class when the clone is expanded.

D	size	V	J	DNA	CDR3
-	few	TRBV18	TRBJ2-7	TGTGCCAGCTCACCCCCGAGGCGGGGCGAGCAGTACTTC	CASSPPRRGEQYF
TRBD2	many	TRBV4-3	TRBJ2-2	TGCGCCAGCAGCCCTGGGCGACTAGCCCAGAACACCGGGGAGCTGTTTTTT	CASSPGRLAQNTGELFF
TRBD1	many	TRBV6-6	TRBJ1-5	TGTGCCAGCAGTTACCGGACAGGGTTCGACAATCAGCCCCAGCATTTT	CASSYRTGFDNQPQHF
TRBD2	many	TRBV11-2	TRBJ2-3	TGTGCCAGCAGCTTATACGGGGGGGGCACAGATACGCAGTATTTT	CASSLYGGGTDTQYF
-	many	TRBV30	TRBJ1-4	TGTGCCTGGAGCTGGGATAGGGCCGGAGCAACTAATGAAAAACTGTTTTTT	CAWSWDRAGATNEKLFF
TRBD1	few	TRBV28	TRBJ2-5	TGTGCCAGCAGTTTATTACCAGGGGGCACTGGAGAGACCCAGTACTTC	CASSLLPGGTGETQYF
-	-	TRBV6-6	TRBJ2-1	TGTGCCAGCAGGGGGGGAACAGGGGATGAGCAGTTCTTC	CASRGGTGDEQFF
TRBD1	few	TRBV20-1	TRBJ2-1	TGCAGTGCTCTCCGGACAGGGGGTGACAATGAGCAGTTCTTC	CSALRTGGDNEQFF
-	many	TRBV12-3/TRBV12-4	TRBJ2-3	TGTGCCAGCAACAGAAGGGGTACGCAGTATTTT	CASNRRGTQYF
-	-	TRBV7-2	TRBJ1-2	TGTGCCAGCAGCTTCCCAGGGACCCCCTATGGCTACACCTTC	CASSFPGTPYGYTF
-	many	TRBV6-5	TRBJ2-1	TGTGCCAGCAGTTACCGACACTTTAGCTCCTACAATGAGCAGTTCTTC	CASSYRHFSSYNEQFF
-	many	TRBV4-2	TRBJ2-1	TGTGCCAGCAGCCAAGAGTCCTTGGATGAGCAGTTCTTC	CASSQESLDEQFF
-	few	TRBV7-9	TRBJ2-7	TGTGCCAGCACTGTGTCGGGGGCCCGTGAGCAGTACTTC	CASTVSGAREQYF
-	-	TRBV2	TRBJ2-3	TGTGCCAGCAAACCTGGGGGGGGGGCCACAGATACGCAGTATTTT	CASKPGGGATDTQYF
-	many	TRBV12-3/TRBV12-4	TRBJ1-5	TGTGCCAGCGGGACCCACGGCTATCAGCCCCAGCATTTT	CASGTHGYQPQHF
TRBD2	-	TRBV6-1	TRBJ2-5	TGTGCCAGCAGTGAATTGAGGGTAGCGGGGGGTGTAGAGACCCAGTACTTC	CASSELRVAGGVETQYF
-	-	TRBV19	TRBJ1-4	TGTGCCAGTAGTATATGGAGCCCAACTAATGAAAAACTGTTTTTT	CASSIWSPTNEKLFF
-	few	TRBV9	TRBJ1-6	TGTGCCAGCAGCACCCCTGGGGTTACACCCCTCCACTTT	CASSTPGVTPLHF
-	few	TRBV3-1	TRBJ2-3	TGTGCCAGCAGCGCAGGGGTCTCGAACACAGATACGCAGTATTTT	CASSAGVSNTDTQYF
-	many	TRBV5-6	TRBJ2-5	TGTGCCAGCAGCCGAGGACGGAAAGAGACCCAGTACTTC	CASSRGRKETQYF
TRBD2	-	TRBV28	TRBJ2-1	TGTGCCAGCAGAGCACTAGCGGGGGGCCAATTCTTC	CASRALAGGQFF
-	many	TRBV12-3/TRBV12-4	TRBJ1-5	TGTGCCAGCAGTTTAACAGGGATCAAGGGCAATCAGCCCCAGCATTTT	CASSLTGIKGNQPQHF
-	many	TRBV4-3	TRBJ1-2	TGCGCCAGCAGCCCCGGGGTTGGGTATGGCTACACCTTC	CASSPGVGYGYTF
TRBD1	many	TRBV30	TRBJ1-2	TGTGCCTGGAGTACCGGGACAGCGCACACCTTC	CAWSTGTAHTF
TRBD1	-	TRBV10-3	TRBJ2-7	TGTGCCATCAGTGAGGGGGACAGGGTGTCCGAGCAGTACTTC	CAISEGDRVSEQYF
TRBD1	few	TRBV4-3	TRBJ1-6	TGCGCCAGCAGCCAAGCCTCACAGGGGTTTTATTCACCCCTCCACTTT	CASSQASQGFYSPLHF
-	-	TRBV5-1	TRBJ2-5	TGCGCCAGCAGCTTGGCCTTTGGGCAAGAGACCCAGTACTTC	CASSLAFGQETQYF
-	few	TRBV6-5	TRBJ2-7	TGTGCCAGCAGTTACAATGTGGGAGAGGGCGAGCAGTACTTC	CASSYNVGEGEQYF
-	-	TRBV13	TRBJ1-6	TGTGCCAGCAGCCCCCGGGACAAGAATGCACCCCTCCACTTT	CASSPRDKNAPLHF
-	-	TRBV7-2	TRBJ1-4	TGTGCCAGCAGCCCAGGGGTCGGTGAAAAACTGTTTTTT	CASSPGVGEKLFF
-	many	TRBV7-2	TRBJ1-1	TGTGCCAGCACCCTCAGTCGGTGGGATACTGAAGCTTTCTTT	CASTLSRWDTEAFF
-	-	TRBV19	TRBJ2-2	TGTGCCAGTAGCCCCTTCAATACCGGGACGGCGAACACCGGGGAGCTGTTTTTT	CASSPFNTGTANTGELFF
-	-	TRBV20-1	TRBJ1-1	TGCAGTGGACGACAAGGCCGGGCGAACACTGAAGCTTTCTTT	CSGRQGRANTEAFF
TRBD2	many	TRBV11-2	TRBJ2-6	TGTGCCAGCAGCCCCCGGGGGGCTGGGGCCAACGTCCTGACTTTC	CASSPRGAGANVLTF
-	many	TRBV15	TRBJ1-4	TGTGCCACCAGCAGAGATCACGTAGGTGAAAAACTGTTTTTT	CATSRDHVGEKLFF
-	-	TRBV6-1	TRBJ1-1	TGTGCCAGCAGTGAACTTTTTGGGGGCGACACTGAAGCTTTCTTT	CASSELFGGDTEAFF
-	many	TRBV7-3	TRBJ2-1	TGTGCCAGCAGCTTATCAGGGAGCAATGAGCAGTTCTTC	CASSLSGSNEQFF
TRBD2	few	TRBV3-1	TRBJ2-2	TGTGCCAGCAGCCAAGCCAGCGGGGGGGGAACCGGGGAGCTGTTTTTT	CASSQASGGGTGELFF
-	few	TRBV29-1	TRBJ2-1	TGCAGCGTGGCAGGGAGTCAGGAGCAGTTCTTC	CSVAGSQEQFF
-	many	TRBV3-1	TRBJ2-5	TGTGCCAGCAGCCAAGATCCTAGGACAGAACAAGAGACCCAGTACTTC	CASSQDPRTEQETQYF
-	-	TRBV6-2/TRBV6-3	TRBJ2-7	TGTGCCAGCAATTATGGTAGAGCCTACGAGCAGTACTTC	CASNYGRAYEQYF
-	few	TRBV7-9	TRBJ2-7	TGTGCCAGCAGCCAGTGGGGGGACGAGCAGTACTTC	CASSQWGDEQYF
TRBD1	many	TRBV24-1	TRBJ2-1	TGTGCCACCAGCGACGGGACAGGGACCTACAATGAGCAGTTCTTC	CATSDGTGTYNEQFF
-	few	TRBV2	TRBJ1-6	TGTGCCAGCAGTGCCGCCGAATCACCCCTCCACTTT	CASSAAESPLHF
-	many	TRBV12-3/TRBV12-4	TRBJ2-7	TGTGCCAGCAGCGCTGGGAGCGAGCAGTACTTC	CASSAGSEQYF
-	many	TRBV4-3	TRBJ2-7	TGCGCCAGCAGCCGTCAGACTGGGAGTTCCTACGAGCAGTACTTC	CASSRQTGSSYEQYF
-	few	TRBV6-2/TRBV6-3	TRBJ2-7	TGTGCCAGCAGGGTGACCGAGGGAGGCAACGAGCAGTACTTC	CASRVTEGGNEQYF
TRBD1	-	TRBV6-5	TRBJ2-1	TGTGCCAGCAGTTCCGGGACAGGGAAGGGGGGTGAGCAGTTCTTC	CASSSGTGKGGEQFF
-	-	TRBV7-2	TRBJ1-4	TGTGCCAGCAGCTGGCTTGGTGGTGGGGAAAAACTGTTTTTT	CASSWLGGGEKLFF
TRBD1	-	TRBV6-2/TRBV6-3	TRBJ1-1	TGTGCCAGCAGAGGGACAGGAGCTAGGACAACTGAAGCTTTCTTT	CASRGTGARTTEAFF
-	many	TRBV9	TRBJ2-1	TGTGCCAGCAGCGTAGGGGGCGATGAGCAGTTCTTC	CASSVGGDEQFF
-	many	TRBV7-9	TRBJ1-1	TGTGCCAGCAGCCCCCAGGAGGGGCAGGCAATGAACACTGAAGCTTTCTTT	CASSPQEGQAMNTEAFF
-	-	TRBV5-1	TRBJ2-7	TGCGCCAGCAGCTTGGACTCCTGGACCTACGAGCAGTACTTC	CASSLDSWTYEQYF